What follows are 9 T cell receptor beta chains derived from one specimen sequenced in a study of blood T cell repertoires in COVID-19 (dated by TCRdb to 2018 to 2020). Libraries came from the immunoSEQ multiplex PCR assay. TCRdb mirrors the immuneACCESS table, restricted to in-frame sequences. Some clones are absent from its copies; in checked studies, under half trace to an unresolved V gene, and the reason for the others is unknown. Counted in this sample were approximately 19,000 clones; over 85% of them appeared once. The ten largest make up approximately 5.6% of the sample. Sequenced: peripheral blood. These TCRs come from a human donor in a cohort sampled during active COVID-19.

This clone occurred a few times. The V call is TRBV18, the J call TRBJ1-2; D uncertain. Germline V CDR1 and CDR2: KGHSH, LQKENI. V was cut by 2 bases and J by 4 bases, with 14 bases left in between. CDR3 length equals 15 residues. The CDR3 is CASSPRREGLYGYTF. As DNA, the CDR3 is TGTGCCAGCTCACCAAGAAGGGAAGGACTCTATGGCTACACCTTC.

This clone was detected only once. J is TRBJ2-1 and V is TRBV9; a weak D match, TRBD2 (6 bases). Germline values: CDR1 SGDLS, CDR2 YYNGEE. V dropped 5 bases and J dropped 5 bases, with 8 bases sitting between them. The CDR3 is 12 residues long. CDR3 DNA sequence: TGTGCCAGCAGTAGGACTAACAATGAGCAGTTCTTC. It translates to CASSRTNNEQFF.

This chain joins TRBV19 and TRBJ2-7; 10 bases line up with TRBD1. V trimming: 4 bases; J trimming: 3 bases; junction bases outside the gene matches: 6. The length of the CDR3 is 15 residues. Germline V gives CDR1 LNHDA, CDR2 SQIVND (reference sequence). The DNA of the CDR3 is TGTGCCAGTAGTACCGGGACAGGGGTTATCTACGAGCAGTACTTC. Amino acid sequence: CASSTGTGVIYEQYF.

CDR3 nucleotide sequence: TGCGCCAGCAGCTTGGGGACTAGCGGGAGGGCCGATAGGTACGAGCAGTACTTC. Translating gives CASSLGTSGRADRYEQYF. The V call is TRBV5-1, the J call TRBJ2-7; 15 bases fit TRBD2. Trimming cost V 0 bases and J 4 bases; bases outside gene matches: 8. The germline V gene encodes CDR1 SGHRS and CDR2 YFSETQ. CDR3 length: 18 residues.

The chain couples TRBV6-2 or TRBV6-3 to TRBJ2-7; 8 bases match TRBD2. V dropped 0 bases and J dropped 4; count of bases not matched to a gene: 5. There are 15 residues in the CDR3. CDR1 MNHEY and CDR2 SVGEGT come from the germline V gene. The CDR3 DNA reads as TGTGCCAGCAGTTACTCCACGGGAGGGCCTTACGAGCAGTACTTC. This translates into CASSYSTGGPYEQYF.

Notes on this clone: At one of its ends the junction is not consistent with the germline gene, which may arise from a read error. CDR3 sequence reads: CASTLQGAPYEQYF. The CDR3 coding sequence is TGTGCCAGCACCTTACAGGGGGCCCCCTACGAGCAGTACTTC. The V call is TRBV11-2, the J call TRBJ2-7; TRBD1 aligns across 9 bases. This CDR3 has 14 amino acids. Germline V gives CDR1 SGHAT, CDR2 FQNNGV.

This chain uses TRBV27 with TRBJ2-1, with D perhaps matching TRBD1 (6 bases). V was shortened by 4 bases and J by 8 bases, with 18 bases between the two germline ends. From germline, CDR1 is MNHEY and CDR2 SMNVEV (reference sequence). The CDR3 is 15 amino acids. Here the CDR3 reads CASSSIMRAGDEQFF. As DNA, the CDR3 is TGTGCCAGCAGTTCAATAATGAGAGCAGGGGATGAGCAGTTCTTC.

The chain employs TRBV19 and TRBJ1-5, with a possible D match to TRBD1 (5 bases). CDR3 length equals 15 residues. Trimming left V 3 bases short and J 0 bases short, with 9 bases between. Germline CDR1 and CDR2: LNHDA and SQIVND (reference sequence). The CDR3 DNA sequence: TGTGCCAGTAGTATTTCGACAGATAGCAATCAGCCCCAGCATTTT. It codes for CASSISTDSNQPQHF. The complete variable domain, with remaining parts taken from reference TRBV19 and TRBJ1-5, reads DGGITQSPKYLFRKEGQNVTLSCEQNLNHDAMYWYRQDPGQGLRLIYYSQIVNDFQKGDIAEGYSVSREKKESFPLTVTSAQKNPTAFYLCASSISTDSNQPQHFGDGTRLSIL.

The J gene is TRBJ2-7, the V gene TRBV6-5; the D gene is possibly TRBD1 (6 bases). CDR3 length: 15 residues. Trimming took off 10 bases at V and 1 base at J, with 20 bases between the two ends. CDR1 MNHEY and CDR2 SVGAGI come from the germline V gene. For the CDR3, the DNA is TGTGCCACTGGGGGCACAGAGAGAGGTTCCTACGAGCAGTACTTC. It yields the protein CATGGTERGSYEQYF.